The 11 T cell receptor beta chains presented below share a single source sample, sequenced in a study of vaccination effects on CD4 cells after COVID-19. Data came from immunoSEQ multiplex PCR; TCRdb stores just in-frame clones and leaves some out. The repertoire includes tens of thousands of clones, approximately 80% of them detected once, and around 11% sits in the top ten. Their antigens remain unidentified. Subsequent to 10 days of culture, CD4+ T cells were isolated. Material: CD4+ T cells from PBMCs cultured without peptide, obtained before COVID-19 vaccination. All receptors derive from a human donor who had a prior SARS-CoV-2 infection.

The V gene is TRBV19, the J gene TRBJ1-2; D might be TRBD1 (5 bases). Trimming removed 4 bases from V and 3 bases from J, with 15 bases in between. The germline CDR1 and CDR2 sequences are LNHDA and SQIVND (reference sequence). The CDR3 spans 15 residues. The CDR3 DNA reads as TGTGCCAGTAGTACCACCCGGGACGGTCACTATGGCTACACCTTC. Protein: CASSTTRDGHYGYTF.

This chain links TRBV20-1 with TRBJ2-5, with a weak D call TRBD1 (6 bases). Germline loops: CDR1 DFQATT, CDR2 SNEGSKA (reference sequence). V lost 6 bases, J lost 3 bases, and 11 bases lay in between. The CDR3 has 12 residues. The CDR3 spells CSASDRKETQYF. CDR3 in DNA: TGCAGTGCGAGTGACAGGAAAGAGACCCAGTACTTC.

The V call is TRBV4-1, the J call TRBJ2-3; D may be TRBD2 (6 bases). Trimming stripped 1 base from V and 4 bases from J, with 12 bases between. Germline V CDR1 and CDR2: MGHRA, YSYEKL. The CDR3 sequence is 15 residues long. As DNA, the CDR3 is TGCGCCAGCAGCCAAGGCCGGGGGAACTCAGATACGCAGTATTTT. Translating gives CASSQGRGNSDTQYF.

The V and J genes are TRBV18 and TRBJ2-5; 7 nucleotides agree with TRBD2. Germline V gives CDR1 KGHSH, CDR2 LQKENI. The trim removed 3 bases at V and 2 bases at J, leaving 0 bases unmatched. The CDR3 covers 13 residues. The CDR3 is CASSPGLQETQYF. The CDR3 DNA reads TGTGCCAGCTCACCGGGACTACAAGAGACCCAGTACTTC.

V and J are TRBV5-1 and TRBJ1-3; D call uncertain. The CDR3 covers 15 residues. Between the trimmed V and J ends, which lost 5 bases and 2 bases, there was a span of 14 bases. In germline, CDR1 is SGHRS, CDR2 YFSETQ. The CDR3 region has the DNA TGCGCCAGCAGGATTGTGGGTGGTGCTGGAAACACCATATATTTT. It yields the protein CASRIVGGAGNTIYF. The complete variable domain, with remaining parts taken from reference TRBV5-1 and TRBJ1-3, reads KAGVTQTPRYLIKTRGQQVTLSCSPISGHRSVSWYQQTPGQGLQFLFEYFSETQRNKGNFPGRFSGRQFSNSRSEMNVSTLELGDSALYLCASRIVGGAGNTIYFGEGSWLTVV.

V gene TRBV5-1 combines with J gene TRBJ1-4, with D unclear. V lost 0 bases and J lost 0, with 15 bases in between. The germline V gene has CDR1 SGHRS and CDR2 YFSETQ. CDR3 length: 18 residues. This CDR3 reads CASSLVSGLGATNEKLFF. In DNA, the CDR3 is TGCGCCAGCAGCTTGGTGTCGGGCTTGGGTGCAACTAATGAAAAACTGTTTTTT.

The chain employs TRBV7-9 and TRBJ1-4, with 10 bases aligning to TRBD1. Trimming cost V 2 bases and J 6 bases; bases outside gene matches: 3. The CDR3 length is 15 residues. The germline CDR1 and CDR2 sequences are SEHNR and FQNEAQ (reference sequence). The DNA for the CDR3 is TGTGCCAGCAGCTTATTTGGGACAGGGGATGAAAAACTGTTTTTT. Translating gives CASSLFGTGDEKLFF.

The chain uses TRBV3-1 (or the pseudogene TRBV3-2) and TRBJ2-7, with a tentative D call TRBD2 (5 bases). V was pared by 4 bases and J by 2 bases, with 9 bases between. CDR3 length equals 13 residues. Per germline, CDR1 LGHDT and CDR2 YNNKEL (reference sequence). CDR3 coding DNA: TGTGCCAGCAGCCCCAGCGGAGCCTACGAGCAGTACTTC. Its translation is CASSPSGAYEQYF.

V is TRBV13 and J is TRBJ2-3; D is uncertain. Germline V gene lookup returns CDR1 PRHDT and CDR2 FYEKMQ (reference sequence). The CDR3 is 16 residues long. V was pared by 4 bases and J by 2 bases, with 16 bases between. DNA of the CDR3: TGTGCCAGCAGCTCCCCTGGCGGATTCGCCACAGATACGCAGTATTTT. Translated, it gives CASSSPGGFATDTQYF. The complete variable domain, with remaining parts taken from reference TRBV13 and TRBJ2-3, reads AAGVIQSPRHLIKEKRETATLKCYPIPRHDTVYWYQQGPGQDPQFLISFYEKMQSDKGSIPDRFSAQQFSDYHSELNMSSLELGDSALYFCASSSPGGFATDTQYFGPGTRLTVL.

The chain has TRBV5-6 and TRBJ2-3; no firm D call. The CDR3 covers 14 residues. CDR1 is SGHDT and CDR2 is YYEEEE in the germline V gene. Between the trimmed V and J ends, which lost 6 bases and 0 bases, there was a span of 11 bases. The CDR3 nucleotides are TGTGCCAGCAATCAGGTTTCTAGCACAGATACGCAGTATTTT. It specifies CASNQVSSTDTQYF.

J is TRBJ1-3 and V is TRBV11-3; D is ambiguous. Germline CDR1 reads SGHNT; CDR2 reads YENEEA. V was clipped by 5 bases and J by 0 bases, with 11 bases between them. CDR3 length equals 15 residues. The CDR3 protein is CASSRDSTSGNTIYF. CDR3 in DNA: TGTGCCAGCAGCCGTGACTCCACCTCTGGAAACACCATATATTTT.